Described below is a single T cell receptor beta chain sequence and its context. Antigen: not known. The data originate from a study of T cell repertoires in cytomegalovirus infection. Whole-study context: Well-studied HLA-B-restricted epitopes and recently identified HLA-C-restricted epitopes of CMV were both used in the study. General observations from the study: In two of eight donors, the top clonotype was HLA-C-restricted CMV-specific. Of the TCR beta families, the public ones yielded a cumulative frequency that identified carriers of CMV plus the relevant HLA.

The CDR3 has 18 amino acids. Germline CDR1 reads SGDLS; CDR2 reads YYNGEE. One entry per CDR3 protein, called by TCRdb with MiXCR from the reads. The data contain approximately 910,000 distinct CDR3 sequences, less than 35% of them singletons. The chain couples TRBV9 to TRBJ2-3, with 12 bases identical to TRBD1. Gene TRBJ1-5 matches the end of the DNA better, so the J call may be wrong. The sequencing here drew on cultured CD8+ T cells from PBMCs, taken from culture after CMV antigen stimulation. This TCR came from a human donor in good health (CMV status not recorded). Some clones in this sample may be carry-over from other donors' samples. The CDR3 DNA sequence: TGTGCCAGCAGCGAACCCGGGACAGGGGGCTCAAGCACAGATACGCAGCATTTT. Protein product: CASSEPGTGGSSTDTQHF.